The rows below give T cell receptor beta chains drawn from one sample of a study of T cell responses to AZD1222 COVID-19 vaccine. The repertoire was sequenced with immunoSEQ multiplex PCR; TCRdb's copy has only in-frame clones and lacks some. The sample holds fewer than 100,000 clones, around nine tenths seen once. The sequencing here drew on peripheral blood, taken on day 0 of AZD1222 vaccination. All receptors come from an adult in good health. Each CDR3 is given with its conserved first and last residue. Fields, in order: J gene, V gene, clone size, D gene, CDR3 protein, CDR3 DNA. A D gene is named only where the DNA matches it firmly. Not every row has a clone size; where given, it reads once, few, many or a size class.

j_call: TRBJ2-1
v_call: TRBV28
clone_size: .
d_call: .
cdr3_aa: CASGGSYNEQFF
cdr3_nt: TGTGCCAGTGGGGGCTCCTACAATGAGCAGTTCTTC

j_call: TRBJ2-2
v_call: TRBV7-2
clone_size: .
d_call: .
cdr3_aa: CASSLGGQGGYTGELFF
cdr3_nt: TGTGCCAGCAGCTTAGGGGGTCAGGGTGGTTACACCGGGGAGCTGTTTTTT

j_call: TRBJ1-6
v_call: TRBV4-2
clone_size: few
d_call: .
cdr3_aa: CASSQEAGSSYNSPLHF
cdr3_nt: TGTGCCAGCAGCCAAGAGGCGGGCAGCTCCTATAATTCACCCCTCCACTTT

j_call: TRBJ2-3
v_call: TRBV4-2
clone_size: .
d_call: TRBD1
cdr3_aa: CASSRLTGTGGADTQYF
cdr3_nt: TGTGCCAGCAGCCGCTTAACCGGGACAGGGGGAGCAGATACGCAGTATTTT

j_call: TRBJ2-1
v_call: TRBV7-3
clone_size: once
d_call: .
cdr3_aa: CASSSAPDPSSYNEQFF
cdr3_nt: TGTGCCAGCAGCTCCGCCCCCGACCCGAGCTCCTACAATGAGCAGTTCTTC

j_call: TRBJ1-6
v_call: TRBV29-1
clone_size: .
d_call: .
cdr3_aa: CDGPHRLSPLHF
cdr3_nt: TGCGACGGGCCACATCGGCTTTCACCCCTCCACTTT

j_call: TRBJ2-3
v_call: TRBV7-2
clone_size: .
d_call: .
cdr3_aa: CASSLAGPTDTQYF
cdr3_nt: TGTGCCAGCAGCTTAGCGGGGCCAACAGATACGCAGTATTTT

j_call: TRBJ2-3
v_call: TRBV24-1
clone_size: .
d_call: .
cdr3_aa: CATSDGAGVTDTQYF
cdr3_nt: TGTGCCACCAGTGATGGGGCAGGGGTCACAGATACGCAGTATTTT

j_call: TRBJ1-1
v_call: TRBV27
clone_size: few
d_call: TRBD1
cdr3_aa: CASSRGQAGGMATEAFF
cdr3_nt: TGTGCCAGCAGTAGGGGACAGGCAGGGGGTATGGCCACTGAAGCTTTCTTT

j_call: TRBJ1-1
v_call: TRBV5-1
clone_size: .
d_call: .
cdr3_aa: CASSLGQPTEAFF
cdr3_nt: TGCGCCAGCAGCTTGGGACAGCCCACTGAAGCTTTCTTT

j_call: TRBJ2-1
v_call: TRBV5-1
clone_size: once
d_call: .
cdr3_aa: CASSLGGPLINEQFF
cdr3_nt: TGCGCCAGCAGCTTGGGAGGGCCGTTAATCAATGAGCAGTTCTTC

j_call: TRBJ1-3
v_call: TRBV27
clone_size: once
d_call: TRBD1
cdr3_aa: CASSRTGTGNTIYF
cdr3_nt: TGTGCCAGCAGTCGGACAGGGACTGGAAACACCATATATTTT

j_call: TRBJ1-6
v_call: TRBV19
clone_size: few
d_call: TRBD1
cdr3_aa: CASRLAQGRRSPLHF
cdr3_nt: TGTGCCAGCCGGCTCGCACAGGGGAGGAGGTCACCCCTCCACTTT

j_call: TRBJ2-1
v_call: TRBV7-7
clone_size: .
d_call: TRBD1
cdr3_aa: CASSPSPGRGRWNEQFF
cdr3_nt: TGTGCCAGCAGCCCTAGCCCCGGCAGGGGGCGATGGAATGAGCAGTTCTTC

j_call: TRBJ2-7
v_call: TRBV27
clone_size: .
d_call: .
cdr3_aa: CASSLGAGSYEQYF
cdr3_nt: TGTGCCAGCAGTTTGGGGGCAGGAAGCTACGAGCAGTACTTC

j_call: TRBJ1-1
v_call: TRBV6-2/TRBV6-3
clone_size: .
d_call: TRBD1
cdr3_aa: CASSYYRGFAEAFF
cdr3_nt: TGTGCCAGCAGTTACTACAGGGGTTTCGCTGAAGCTTTCTTT

j_call: TRBJ2-1
v_call: TRBV11-3
clone_size: .
d_call: .
cdr3_aa: CASSLGRVNEQFF
cdr3_nt: TGTGCCAGCAGCTTAGGCAGGGTCAATGAGCAGTTCTTC

j_call: TRBJ1-1
v_call: TRBV7-9
clone_size: .
d_call: .
cdr3_aa: CASSPGARRTEAFF
cdr3_nt: TGTGCCAGCAGCCCGGGTGCCAGGAGGACTGAAGCTTTCTTT

j_call: TRBJ1-4
v_call: TRBV27
clone_size: .
d_call: TRBD1
cdr3_aa: CASSFNRGPNEKLFF
cdr3_nt: TGTGCCAGCAGTTTTAACAGGGGCCCAAATGAAAAACTGTTTTTT

j_call: TRBJ2-2
v_call: TRBV15
clone_size: few
d_call: .
cdr3_aa: CATSRDRNRVANTGELFF
cdr3_nt: TGTGCCACCAGCAGAGACCGAAACAGGGTCGCGAACACCGGGGAGCTGTTTTTT

j_call: TRBJ2-1
v_call: TRBV7-9
clone_size: .
d_call: TRBD2
cdr3_aa: CASSLEYGTSVENEQFF
cdr3_nt: TGTGCCAGCAGCTTAGAATACGGGACTAGCGTTGAGAATGAGCAGTTCTTC

j_call: TRBJ1-2
v_call: TRBV7-8
clone_size: .
d_call: .
cdr3_aa: CASSPASPGYTF
cdr3_nt: TGTGCCAGCAGCCCGGCGAGCCCAGGCTACACCTTC

j_call: TRBJ1-1
v_call: TRBV4-1
clone_size: .
d_call: .
cdr3_aa: CASTPGQNTEAFF
cdr3_nt: TGCGCCAGCACTCCGGGACAAAACACTGAAGCTTTCTTT

j_call: TRBJ2-7
v_call: TRBV2
clone_size: .
d_call: TRBD2
cdr3_aa: CASSELTSGAYEQYF
cdr3_nt: TGTGCCAGCAGTGAACTGACTAGCGGAGCCTACGAGCAGTACTTC

j_call: TRBJ1-2
v_call: TRBV7-2
clone_size: .
d_call: .
cdr3_aa: CAVGNYGYTF
cdr3_nt: TGTGCTGTCGGAAACTATGGCTACACCTTC

j_call: TRBJ2-6
v_call: TRBV5-4
clone_size: .
d_call: .
cdr3_aa: CASSFRLFSGANVLTF
cdr3_nt: TGTGCCAGCAGCTTCAGACTTTTCTCTGGGGCCAACGTCCTGACTTTC

j_call: TRBJ2-2
v_call: TRBV7-6
clone_size: .
d_call: TRBD1
cdr3_aa: CASSFTGVAGELFF
cdr3_nt: TGTGCCAGCAGCTTTACAGGGGTAGCCGGGGAGCTGTTTTTT

j_call: TRBJ1-5
v_call: TRBV7-9
clone_size: few
d_call: .
cdr3_aa: CASSSQDEQFESNQPQHF
cdr3_nt: TGTGCCAGCAGCTCCCAGGATGAGCAGTTTGAGTCTAATCAGCCCCAGCATTTT

j_call: TRBJ2-3
v_call: TRBV21-1
clone_size: .
d_call: .
cdr3_aa: CASSRKEVRWGLIVHHRGGTQYF
cdr3_nt: TGTGCCAGCAGCAGAAAGGAGGTGAGATGGGGACTTATAGTTCACCATCGCGGCGGAACGCAGTATTTT

j_call: TRBJ2-3
v_call: TRBV9
clone_size: .
d_call: TRBD2
cdr3_aa: CASNYLPSGRADTQYF
cdr3_nt: TGTGCCAGCAACTACCTACCTAGCGGGAGGGCAGATACGCAGTATTTT

j_call: TRBJ2-5
v_call: TRBV3-1/TRBV3-2
clone_size: .
d_call: .
cdr3_aa: CASSPGLGQQEETQYF
cdr3_nt: TGTGCCAGCAGCCCAGGCCTTGGGCAGCAGGAAGAGACCCAGTACTTC

j_call: TRBJ1-5
v_call: TRBV4-1
clone_size: .
d_call: TRBD1
cdr3_aa: CASSAGQGGNQPQHF
cdr3_nt: TGCGCCAGCAGCGCGGGACAGGGGGGCAATCAGCCCCAGCATTTT

j_call: TRBJ1-5
v_call: TRBV12-3/TRBV12-4
clone_size: .
d_call: .
cdr3_aa: CASRRGYNQPQHF
cdr3_nt: TGTGCCAGCAGGCGAGGGTACAATCAGCCCCAGCATTTT

j_call: TRBJ2-3
v_call: TRBV7-2
clone_size: .
d_call: .
cdr3_aa: CASSLGPGRTDTQYF
cdr3_nt: TGTGCCAGCAGCTTAGGCCCGGGTCGCACAGATACGCAGTATTTT

j_call: TRBJ1-4
v_call: TRBV5-1
clone_size: .
d_call: TRBD1
cdr3_aa: CASSLAAGGVEKLFF
cdr3_nt: TGCGCCAGCAGCTTGGCGGCAGGGGGCGTTGAAAAACTGTTTTTT

j_call: TRBJ1-6
v_call: TRBV7-9
clone_size: .
d_call: .
cdr3_aa: CASSLVSRGALHF
cdr3_nt: TGTGCCAGCAGCTTAGTATCCCGGGGGGCCCTCCACTTT

j_call: TRBJ2-7
v_call: TRBV14
clone_size: .
d_call: .
cdr3_aa: CASSRTGTDSSYEQYF
cdr3_nt: TGTGCCAGCAGCCGAACCGGGACTGATAGCTCCTACGAGCAGTACTTC

j_call: TRBJ1-5
v_call: TRBV19
clone_size: once
d_call: .
cdr3_aa: CASSIGQVSVSNQPQHF
cdr3_nt: TGTGCCAGTAGTATAGGACAGGTATCAGTTAGCAATCAGCCCCAGCATTTT

j_call: TRBJ2-7
v_call: TRBV5-1
clone_size: .
d_call: .
cdr3_aa: CASSKGEPSYEQYF
cdr3_nt: TGCGCCAGCAGCAAGGGGGAACCCTCCTACGAGCAGTACTTC

j_call: TRBJ1-5
v_call: TRBV29-1
clone_size: once
d_call: .
cdr3_aa: CSVGGADQPQHF
cdr3_nt: TGCAGCGTTGGAGGAGCGGATCAGCCCCAGCATTTT

j_call: TRBJ1-2
v_call: TRBV19
clone_size: .
d_call: TRBD1
cdr3_aa: CASTWTGANYGYTF
cdr3_nt: TGTGCCAGTACCTGGACAGGGGCGAACTATGGCTACACCTTC

j_call: TRBJ2-3
v_call: TRBV28
clone_size: .
d_call: .
cdr3_aa: CASSSLTRTDTQYF
cdr3_nt: TGTGCCAGCAGTTCCCTGACAAGAACAGATACGCAGTATTTT

j_call: TRBJ2-5
v_call: TRBV6-2/TRBV6-3
clone_size: few
d_call: .
cdr3_aa: CASNPSGVQETQYF
cdr3_nt: TGTGCCAGCAACCCATCAGGGGTACAAGAGACCCAGTACTTC

j_call: TRBJ2-1
v_call: TRBV16
clone_size: .
d_call: .
cdr3_aa: CASSPGAWNEQFF
cdr3_nt: TGTGCCAGCAGCCCAGGAGCTTGGAATGAGCAGTTCTTC

j_call: TRBJ2-5
v_call: TRBV18
clone_size: .
d_call: .
cdr3_aa: CASSQGEIGETQYF
cdr3_nt: TGTGCCAGCTCACAGGGGGAAATAGGAGAGACCCAGTACTTC

j_call: TRBJ1-2
v_call: TRBV7-2
clone_size: .
d_call: .
cdr3_aa: CASSLARQANYGYTF
cdr3_nt: TGTGCCAGCAGCTTAGCTCGGCAGGCTAACTATGGCTACACCTTC

j_call: TRBJ2-5
v_call: TRBV7-2
clone_size: .
d_call: .
cdr3_aa: CASSLSEGPKTQYF
cdr3_nt: TGTGCCAGCAGCTTATCTGAGGGGCCCAAGACCCAGTACTTC

j_call: TRBJ2-7
v_call: TRBV6-6
clone_size: .
d_call: .
cdr3_aa: CASRGSTYEQYF
cdr3_nt: TGTGCCAGCAGAGGATCAACCTACGAGCAGTACTTC

j_call: TRBJ2-5
v_call: TRBV12-3/TRBV12-4
clone_size: .
d_call: .
cdr3_aa: CASSLVETQYF
cdr3_nt: TGTGCCAGCAGTTTGGTAGAGACCCAGTACTTC

j_call: TRBJ2-7
v_call: TRBV6-1
clone_size: .
d_call: TRBD2
cdr3_aa: CASSEVGTKGEQYF
cdr3_nt: TGTGCCAGCAGTGAAGTAGGGACTAAAGGCGAGCAGTACTTC

j_call: TRBJ2-5
v_call: TRBV19
clone_size: .
d_call: .
cdr3_aa: CASSIGSLSGETQYF
cdr3_nt: TGTGCCAGTAGTATAGGAAGTTTAAGTGGAGAGACCCAGTACTTC

j_call: TRBJ2-5
v_call: TRBV7-3
clone_size: .
d_call: TRBD2
cdr3_aa: CASSFSSGSWETQYF
cdr3_nt: TGTGCCAGCAGCTTTTCTAGCGGGAGTTGGGAGACCCAGTACTTC